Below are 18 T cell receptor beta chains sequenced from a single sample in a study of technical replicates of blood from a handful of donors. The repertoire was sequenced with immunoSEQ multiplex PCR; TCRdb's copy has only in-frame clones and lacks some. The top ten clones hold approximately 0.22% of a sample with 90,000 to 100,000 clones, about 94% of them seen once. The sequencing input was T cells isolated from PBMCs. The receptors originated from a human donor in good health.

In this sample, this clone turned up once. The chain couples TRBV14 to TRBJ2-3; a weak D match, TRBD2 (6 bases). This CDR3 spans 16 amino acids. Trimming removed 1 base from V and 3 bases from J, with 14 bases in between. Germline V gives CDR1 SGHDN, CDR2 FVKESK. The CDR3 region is CASSQGPGVRTDTQYF. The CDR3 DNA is TGTGCCAGCAGCCAAGGACCGGGAGTGAGGACAGATACGCAGTATTTT.

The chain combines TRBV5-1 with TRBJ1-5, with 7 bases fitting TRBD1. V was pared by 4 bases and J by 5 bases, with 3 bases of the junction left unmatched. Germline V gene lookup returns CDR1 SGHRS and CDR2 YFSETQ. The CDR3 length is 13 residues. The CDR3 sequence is CASSRDSYQPQHF. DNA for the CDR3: TGCGCCAGCAGCCGGGACAGTTATCAGCCCCAGCATTTT.

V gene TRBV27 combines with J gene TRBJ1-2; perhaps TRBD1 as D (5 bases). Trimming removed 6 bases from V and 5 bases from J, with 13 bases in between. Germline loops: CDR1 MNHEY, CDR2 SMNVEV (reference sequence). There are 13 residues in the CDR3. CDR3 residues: CASRPRGIYGYTF. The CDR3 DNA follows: TGTGCCAGCAGACCCCGGGGGATATATGGCTACACCTTC.

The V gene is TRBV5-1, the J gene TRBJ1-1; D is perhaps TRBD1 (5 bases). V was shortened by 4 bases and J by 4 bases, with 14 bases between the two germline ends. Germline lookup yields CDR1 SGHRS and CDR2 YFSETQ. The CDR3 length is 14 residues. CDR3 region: CASSAGRGTTEAFF. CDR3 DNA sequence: TGCGCCAGCAGCGCGGGACGAGGGACCACTGAAGCTTTCTTT.

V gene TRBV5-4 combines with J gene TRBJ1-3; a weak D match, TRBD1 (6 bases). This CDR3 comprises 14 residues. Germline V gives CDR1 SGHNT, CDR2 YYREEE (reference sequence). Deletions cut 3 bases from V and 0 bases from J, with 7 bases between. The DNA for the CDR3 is TGTGCCAGCAGCTCGGACAGCTCTGGAAACACCATATATTTT. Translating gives CASSSDSSGNTIYF.

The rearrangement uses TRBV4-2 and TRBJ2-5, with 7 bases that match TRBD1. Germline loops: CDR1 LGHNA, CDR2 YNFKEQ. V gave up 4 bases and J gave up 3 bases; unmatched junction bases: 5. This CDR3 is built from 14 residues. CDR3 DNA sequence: TGTGCCAGCAGCCGAACCGACAGGGAAGAGACCCAGTACTTC. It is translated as CASSRTDREETQYF.

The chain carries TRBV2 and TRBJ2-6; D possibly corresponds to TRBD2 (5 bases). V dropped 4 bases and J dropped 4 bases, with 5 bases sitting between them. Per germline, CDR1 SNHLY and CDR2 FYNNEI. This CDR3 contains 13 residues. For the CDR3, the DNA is TGTGCCAGCAGTGGAGGGGGGGCCAACGTCCTGACTTTC. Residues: CASSGGGANVLTF.

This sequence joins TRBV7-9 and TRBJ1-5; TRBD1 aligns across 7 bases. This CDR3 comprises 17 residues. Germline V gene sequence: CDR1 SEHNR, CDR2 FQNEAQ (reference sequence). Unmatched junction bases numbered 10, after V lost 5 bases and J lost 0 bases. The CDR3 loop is CASSASTGISSNQPQHF. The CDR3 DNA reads TGTGCCAGCAGCGCATCGACAGGGATATCTAGCAATCAGCCCCAGCATTTT.

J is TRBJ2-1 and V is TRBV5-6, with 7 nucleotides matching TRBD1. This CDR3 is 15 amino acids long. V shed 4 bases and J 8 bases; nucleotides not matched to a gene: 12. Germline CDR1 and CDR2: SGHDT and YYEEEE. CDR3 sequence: CASSPGTASIYEQFF. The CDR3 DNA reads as TGTGCCAGCAGCCCCGGGACAGCCTCTATCTATGAGCAGTTCTTC.

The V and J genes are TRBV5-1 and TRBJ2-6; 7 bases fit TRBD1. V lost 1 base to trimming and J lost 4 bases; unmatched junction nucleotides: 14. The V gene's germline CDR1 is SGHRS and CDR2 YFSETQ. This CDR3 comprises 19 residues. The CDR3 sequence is CASSLYGTDLAKGANVLTF. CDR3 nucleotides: TGCGCCAGCAGCTTGTACGGGACAGACCTCGCTAAGGGGGCCAACGTCCTGACTTTC.

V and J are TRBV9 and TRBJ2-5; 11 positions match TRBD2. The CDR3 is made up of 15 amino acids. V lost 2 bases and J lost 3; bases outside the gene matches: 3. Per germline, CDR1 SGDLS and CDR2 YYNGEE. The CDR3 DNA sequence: TGTGCCAGCAGCGTTAGCGGGAGGGCAGAAGAGACCCAGTACTTC. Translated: CASSVSGRAEETQYF. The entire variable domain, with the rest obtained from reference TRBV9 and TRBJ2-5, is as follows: DSGVTQTPKHLITATGQRVTLRCSPRSGDLSVYWYQQSLDQGLQFLIQYYNGEERAKGNILERFSAQQFPDLHSELNLSSLELGDSALYFCASSVSGRAEETQYFGPGTRLLVL.

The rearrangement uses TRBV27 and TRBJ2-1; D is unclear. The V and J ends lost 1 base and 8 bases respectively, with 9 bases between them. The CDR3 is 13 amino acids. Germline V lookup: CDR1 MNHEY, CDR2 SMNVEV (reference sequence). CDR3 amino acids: CASSLFSVDEQFF. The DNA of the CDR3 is TGTGCCAGCAGTTTATTCTCAGTCGATGAGCAGTTCTTC.

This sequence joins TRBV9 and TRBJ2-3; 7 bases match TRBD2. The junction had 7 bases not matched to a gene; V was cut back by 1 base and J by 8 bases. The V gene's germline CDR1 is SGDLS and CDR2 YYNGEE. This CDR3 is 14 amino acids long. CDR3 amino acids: CASSVSPSSGTQYF. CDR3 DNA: TGTGCCAGCAGCGTAAGCCCTTCTAGCGGTACGCAGTATTTT.

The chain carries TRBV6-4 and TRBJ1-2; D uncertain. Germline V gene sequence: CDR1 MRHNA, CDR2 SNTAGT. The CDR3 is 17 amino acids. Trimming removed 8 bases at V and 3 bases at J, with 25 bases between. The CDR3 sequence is CASRPNAVRGKDYGYTF. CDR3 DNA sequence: TGTGCCAGCCGACCTAACGCCGTGCGGGGAAAGGACTATGGCTACACCTTC.

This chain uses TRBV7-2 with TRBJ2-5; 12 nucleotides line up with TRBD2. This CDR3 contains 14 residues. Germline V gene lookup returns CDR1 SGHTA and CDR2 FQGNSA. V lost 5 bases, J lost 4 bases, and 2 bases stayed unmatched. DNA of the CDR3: TGTGCCAGCAGCCGGACTAGCGGGACAGAGACCCAGTACTTC. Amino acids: CASSRTSGTETQYF.

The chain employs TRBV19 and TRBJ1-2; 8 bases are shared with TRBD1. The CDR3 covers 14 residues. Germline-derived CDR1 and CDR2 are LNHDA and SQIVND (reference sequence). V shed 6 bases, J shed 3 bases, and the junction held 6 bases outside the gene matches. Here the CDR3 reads CASSDRGPYYGYTF. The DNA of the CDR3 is TGTGCCAGTAGCGACAGGGGACCCTACTATGGCTACACCTTC.

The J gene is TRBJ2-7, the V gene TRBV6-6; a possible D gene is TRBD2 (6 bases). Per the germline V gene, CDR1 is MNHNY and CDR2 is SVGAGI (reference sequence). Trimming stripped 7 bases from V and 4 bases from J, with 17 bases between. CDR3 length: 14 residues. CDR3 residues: CASTPGTREYEQYF. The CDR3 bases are TGTGCCAGCACTCCTGGGACTCGGGAGTACGAGCAGTACTTC.

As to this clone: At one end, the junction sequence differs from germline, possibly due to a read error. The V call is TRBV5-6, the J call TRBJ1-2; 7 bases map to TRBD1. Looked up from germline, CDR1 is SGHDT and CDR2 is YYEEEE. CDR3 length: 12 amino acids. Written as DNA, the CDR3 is TGTGCCAGCAGCTATACACAGGGGCGTGATATGTTC. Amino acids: CASSYTQGRDMF. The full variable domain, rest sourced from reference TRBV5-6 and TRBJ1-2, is DAGVTQSPTHLIKTRGQQVTLRCSPKSGHDTVSWYQQALGQGPQFIFQYYEEEERQRGNFPDRFSGHQFPNYSSELNVNALLLGDSALYLCASSYTQGRDMFGSGTRLTVV.